This is a list of T cell receptor beta chains from one sample in a study of blood T cell repertoires in COVID-19. Method: immunoSEQ multiplex PCR; TCRdb's copy keeps in-frame clones and lacks some. The sample contains approximately 200,000 clones, around 80% of which appear only once. Material: peripheral blood. These receptors came from a woman over 75 with COVID-19, enrolled during active disease. The CDR3 runs from the conserved cysteine through the conserved F or W. A D gene is named only where the DNA matches it firmly. Rows give clone size only sometimes, using once, few, many, or a class for an expanded clone.

abundance	len	v_gene	d_gene	j_gene	CDR3nt	CDR3aa
-	13	TRBV7-3	-	TRBJ1-1	TGTGCCAGCGGGGAAGGGAGGAACACTGAAGCTTTCTTT	CASGEGRNTEAFF
-	17	TRBV28	TRBD1	TRBJ1-6	TGTGCCAGCAGTTTCTATACCATGGGGACAGCGAATTCACCCCTCCACTTT	CASSFYTMGTANSPLHF
-	14	TRBV5-1	-	TRBJ1-1	TGCGCCAGCAGCCCCGGACAACTGGGGACTGAAGCTTTCTTT	CASSPGQLGTEAFF
-	14	TRBV9	-	TRBJ1-1	TGTGCCAGCAGCGTAGGTAGGGGTTCCGCTGAAGCTTTCTTT	CASSVGRGSAEAFF
-	15	TRBV29-1	-	TRBJ2-2	TGCAGCGTTGGAGCTTTGGCAGGGCTCGACGGGGAGCTGTTTTTT	CSVGALAGLDGELFF
-	13	TRBV12-3/TRBV12-4	-	TRBJ1-2	TGTGCCAGCAGTTTGGTGGCGGCAAGAGGCTACACCTTC	CASSLVAARGYTF
-	15	TRBV19	TRBD2	TRBJ2-3	TGTGCCAGTAGCCGACTAGCGGGAGGGATGGATACGCAGTATTTT	CASSRLAGGMDTQYF
-	13	TRBV5-1	-	TRBJ2-7	TGCGCCAGCAGCCTCCGGGACACCAGCGAGCAGTACTTC	CASSLRDTSEQYF
-	13	TRBV5-1	-	TRBJ2-2	TGCGCCAGCAGCTTGGCAGGGCCCGGGGAGCTGTTTTTT	CASSLAGPGELFF
few	16	TRBV5-1	TRBD1	TRBJ2-5	TGCGCCAGCAGCTTGACAGGGGGTATAATTGGAGAGACCCAGTACTTC	CASSLTGGIIGETQYF
once	15	TRBV5-1	-	TRBJ2-6	TGCGCCAGCAGCTCTAGTCTAACTGGGGCCAACGTCCTGACTTTC	CASSSSLTGANVLTF
-	15	TRBV5-1	-	TRBJ1-2	TGCGCCAGCAGCTTGGAGGTGGGGGGTTCAAAGGGCTACACCTTC	CASSLEVGGSKGYTF
once	11	TRBV20-1	-	TRBJ2-7	TGCAGTGCTAGAGATCGGGACGAGCAGTACTTC	CSARDRDEQYF
-	16	TRBV13	TRBD1	TRBJ1-4	TGTGCCAGCAGCATTCGGTCGGGGACAGTTAATGAAAAACTGTTTTTT	CASSIRSGTVNEKLFF
-	14	TRBV5-1	-	TRBJ2-3	TGCGCCAGCAGATTCGGGGAGGCGACAGATACGCAGTATTTT	CASRFGEATDTQYF
-	13	TRBV5-1	-	TRBJ2-7	TGCGCCAGCAGCTTGGTCGGGTCCTACGAGCAGTACTTC	CASSLVGSYEQYF
-	16	TRBV18	TRBD1	TRBJ2-2	TGTGCCAGCTCACCATTCGGACAGGGGGCGACCGGGGAGCTGTTTTTT	CASSPFGQGATGELFF
-	15	TRBV5-1	TRBD2	TRBJ2-1	TGCGCCAGCAGCTTGGGGGGGACTACTTACAATGAGCAGTTCTTC	CASSLGGTTYNEQFF
-	16	TRBV3-1/TRBV3-2	-	TRBJ1-3	TGTGCCAGCAGCCACACGAGGGTCTTGAAGGGAAACACCATATATTTT	CASSHTRVLKGNTIYF
-	16	TRBV10-1	-	TRBJ2-7	TGCGCCATCTCGAACGCGGCGGCCCTATCGTCCTACGAGCAGTACTTC	CAISNAAALSSYEQYF
few	14	TRBV11-2	-	TRBJ2-5	TGTGCCAGCAGCGGCTGGCAGGGGTTAGAGACCCAGTACTTC	CASSGWQGLETQYF
-	16	TRBV9	TRBD1	TRBJ2-3	TGTGCCAGCAGCGTAGCTTTGGGACAGACTCCAGATACGCAGTATTTT	CASSVALGQTPDTQYF
-	14	TRBV20-1	-	TRBJ1-2	TGCAGTGCTCGTGGGACCGGGGGGCTCCGGGGCTACACCTTC	CSARGTGGLRGYTF
-	12	TRBV5-6	-	TRBJ2-1	TGTGCCAGCAGCTTGCACCGAGGTGAGCAGTTCTTC	CASSLHRGEQFF
-	15	TRBV5-5	TRBD1	TRBJ2-7	TGTGCCAGCACCCTAACAGGGGAGTTGGGCTACGAGCAGTACTTC	CASTLTGELGYEQYF
-	14	TRBV3-1/TRBV3-2	-	TRBJ2-7	TGTGCCAGCAGCCAAGTACAGGCAACCTACGAGCAGTACTTC	CASSQVQATYEQYF
few	11	TRBV5-6	TRBD1	TRBJ1-2	TGTGCCAGCAGCCGAGGGGGCGCAACGGCCTTC	CASSRGGATAF
-	14	TRBV12-5	TRBD1	TRBJ1-6	TGTGCTAGTGGCCTACAGGGGGCTGTTTCACCCCTCCACTTT	CASGLQGAVSPLHF
-	14	TRBV19	-	TRBJ2-7	TGTGCCAGTAGTCACCAGGCAGGAACCTACGAGCAGTACTTC	CASSHQAGTYEQYF
-	13	TRBV28	TRBD1	TRBJ1-6	TGTGCCAGCAGTTGGACAGGGGATTCACCCCTCCACTTT	CASSWTGDSPLHF
-	15	TRBV5-4	TRBD2	TRBJ2-1	TGTGCCAGCAGCCCCGGGACTAGCGGGATAGGAGAGCAGTTCTTC	CASSPGTSGIGEQFF
few	13	TRBV5-1	-	TRBJ1-2	TGCGCCAGCAGCCCCGGCGGGGACCGCGGCTACACCTTC	CASSPGGDRGYTF
-	12	TRBV4-1	-	TRBJ1-1	TGCGCCAGCAGCCCCGGGCCCGGGGGAGCTTTCTTT	CASSPGPGGAFF
-	13	TRBV7-3	-	TRBJ2-3	TGTGCCAGCAGTCCCCTAGCTAGAGGTACGCAGTATTTT	CASSPLARGTQYF
few	13	TRBV5-8	TRBD1	TRBJ1-2	TGTGCCAGCAGCTCCACAGGGGGCCATGGCTACACCTTC	CASSSTGGHGYTF
once	17	TRBV5-1	TRBD2	TRBJ2-5	TGCGCCAGCAGCTTGGTTACTAGCGGGGGGGTCGGAGAGACCCAGTACTTC	CASSLVTSGGVGETQYF
-	18	TRBV5-4	-	TRBJ1-6	TGTGCCAGCAGCTTGGGACCCGAGGAGGGGATTTGGAATTCACCCCTCCACTTT	CASSLGPEEGIWNSPLHF
-	13	TRBV11-1	-	TRBJ2-1	TGTGCCAGCAGCTCTGATGTGGGGGCTGAGCAGTTCTTC	CASSSDVGAEQFF
-	13	TRBV2	-	TRBJ1-2	TGTGCCAGCAGGATGACAGAAAACTATGGCTACACCTTC	CASRMTENYGYTF
-	15	TRBV7-8	TRBD1	TRBJ1-4	TGTGCCAGCAGCTTGTACAGGGGACCTAATGAAAAACTGTTTTTT	CASSLYRGPNEKLFF
-	16	TRBV6-1	TRBD1	TRBJ1-5	TGTGCCAGCAGTGTGGTGGGACAGGGAGTCGGTCAGCCCCAGCATTTT	CASSVVGQGVGQPQHF
-	18	TRBV10-3	-	TRBJ2-2	TGTGCCATCAGCCGTCCTCCTGCCCTTAGTGGGAACACCGGGGAGCTGTTTTTT	CAISRPPALSGNTGELFF
few	15	TRBV29-1	TRBD2	TRBJ2-1	TGCAGCGTCCAAAGGGGCGGGGGAAACCTCAATGAGCAGTTCTTC	CSVQRGGGNLNEQFF
-	15	TRBV6-1	-	TRBJ2-7	TGTGCCAGCAGTGAAAGGAGAGGGGGGGGCTCGGAGCAGTACTTC	CASSERRGGGSEQYF
-	11	TRBV20-1	-	TRBJ1-2	TGCAGTGCTAGCTACAGCTATGGCTACACCTTC	CSASYSYGYTF
-	12	TRBV21-1	-	TRBJ2-1	TGTGCCGGCCGACTAGTCCTGGATGAGCAGTTCTTC	CAGRLVLDEQFF
few	15	TRBV6-2/TRBV6-3	-	TRBJ2-6	TGTGCCAGCAGTACTTCAGGGGCTGGGGCCAACGTCCTGACTTTC	CASSTSGAGANVLTF
once	13	TRBV12-3/TRBV12-4	-	TRBJ1-4	TGTGCCAGCAGCCCCGTCGCTAATGAAAAACTGTTTTTT	CASSPVANEKLFF
once	13	TRBV5-1	-	TRBJ1-2	TGCGCCAGCGGTGGGGGGTCTAACTATGGCTACACCTTC	CASGGGSNYGYTF
-	15	TRBV6-1	-	TRBJ1-2	TGTGCCAGCAGTGAAGGGGAGGGACGACTCTATGGCTACACCTTC	CASSEGEGRLYGYTF
once	14	TRBV3-1/TRBV3-2	TRBD1	TRBJ1-6	TGTGCCAGCAGCTACCGGGACAGGGATTCACCCCTCCACTTT	CASSYRDRDSPLHF
-	15	TRBV25-1	TRBD1	TRBJ2-3	TGTGCCAGCGGACTGGGACAGGGGGCAACAGATACGCAGTATTTT	CASGLGQGATDTQYF
-	16	TRBV6-6	TRBD1	TRBJ1-6	TGTGCCAGCAGTTACGGCCCCCGGGACAGGGGGTCACCCCTCCACTTT	CASSYGPRDRGSPLHF
-	13	TRBV7-7	-	TRBJ2-5	TGTGCTAGCAGCTACGGGTGGAAAGAGACCCAGTACTTC	CASSYGWKETQYF
few	17	TRBV15	TRBD1	TRBJ2-3	TGTGCCACCAGCAGAGCCGGGACAGGGGCGATCAGGGATACGCAGTATTTT	CATSRAGTGAIRDTQYF
-	14	TRBV4-2	TRBD1	TRBJ2-2	TGTGCCAGCAGCGGGACAGGAGGTAACGGGGAGCTGTTTTTT	CASSGTGGNGELFF
-	15	TRBV15	TRBD1	TRBJ1-6	TGTGCCACCCAGATGGACAGGACTTATAATTCACCCCTCCACTTT	CATQMDRTYNSPLHF
-	15	TRBV5-1	TRBD1	TRBJ2-3	TGCGCCAGCAGCTCCCGGGACAGTAGCACAGATACGCAGTATTTT	CASSSRDSSTDTQYF